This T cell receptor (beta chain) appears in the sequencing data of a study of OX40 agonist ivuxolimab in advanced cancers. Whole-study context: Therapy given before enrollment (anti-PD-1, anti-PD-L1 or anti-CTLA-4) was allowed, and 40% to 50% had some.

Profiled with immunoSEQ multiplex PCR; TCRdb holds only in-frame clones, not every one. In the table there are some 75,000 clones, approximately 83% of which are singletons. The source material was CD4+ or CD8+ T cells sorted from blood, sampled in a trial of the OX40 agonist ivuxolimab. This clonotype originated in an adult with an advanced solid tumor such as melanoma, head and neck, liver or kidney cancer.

In nucleotides, the CDR3 is TGCGCCAGCAGCCAAGAGGCTTATAGCGGGGGAGGCGGCGCAGATACGCAGTATTTT. Translation: CASSQEAYSGGGGADTQYF. This chain connects TRBV4-3 to TRBJ2-3; 9 positions match TRBD2. Germline CDR1 and CDR2: LGHNA and YSLEER. This CDR3 is built from 19 residues. V gave up 0 bases and J gave up 4 bases; unmatched junction bases: 14.